The 2 T cell receptor beta chains given below trace back to one sample, sequenced in a study of OX40 agonist ivuxolimab in advanced cancers. Library prep was done by the immunoSEQ multiplex PCR assay. TCRdb carries this immuneACCESS record with in-frame sequences only. Its versions omit some clonotypes, under half of them owing to an unresolved V gene in the studies checked, with the rest unexplained. This sample holds some 83,000 clones; roughly 93% were observed only once. The ten biggest clones cover less than 8% of the sample. The input for sequencing was CD4+ or CD8+ T cells sorted from blood, taken in a trial of the OX40 agonist ivuxolimab. The receptors stem from an adult with an advanced solid tumor such as melanoma, head and neck, liver or kidney cancer.

The chain recombines TRBV6-1 with TRBJ1-5; no clear D. Trimming left V 1 base short and J 4 bases short, with 11 bases between. Germline V gene data show CDR1 as MNHNS and CDR2 as SASEGT. The CDR3 runs to 15 residues. The CDR3 loop reads CASSEGAGENQPQHF. The CDR3 DNA reads as TGTGCCAGCAGTGAAGGGGCAGGCGAGAATCAGCCCCAGCATTTT.

The gene calls are TRBV27 and TRBJ1-6; D is unresolved. The V and J ends lost 3 bases and 9 bases respectively, with 9 bases between them. Looked up from germline, CDR1 is MNHEY and CDR2 is SMNVEV (reference sequence). The CDR3 contains 13 residues. In DNA, the CDR3 is TGTGCCAGCAGTTTTATGACGAGTTCACCCCTCCACTTT. As protein: CASSFMTSSPLHF.